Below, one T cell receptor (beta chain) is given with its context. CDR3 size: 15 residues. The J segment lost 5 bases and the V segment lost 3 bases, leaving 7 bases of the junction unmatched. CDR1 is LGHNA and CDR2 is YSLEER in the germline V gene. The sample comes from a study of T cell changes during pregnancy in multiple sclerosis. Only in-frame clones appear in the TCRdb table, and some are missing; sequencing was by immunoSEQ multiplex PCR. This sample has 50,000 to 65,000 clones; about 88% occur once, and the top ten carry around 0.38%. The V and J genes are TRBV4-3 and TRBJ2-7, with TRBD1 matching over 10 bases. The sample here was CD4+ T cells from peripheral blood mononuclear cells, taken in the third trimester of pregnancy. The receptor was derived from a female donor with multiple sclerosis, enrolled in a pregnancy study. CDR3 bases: TGCGCCAGCAGCCATTCCCGAGGACAGGGGGACGAGCAGTACTTC. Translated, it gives CASSHSRGQGDEQYF.